This T cell receptor beta chain was recorded in a study of blood T cell repertoires in COVID-19. About the study: Some COVID-19 samples were acute and others convalescent; all came from the United States, Italy and Spain. From T cells, B-cell-depleted T cells, or PBMCs came the material, which was cDNA or gDNA.

Data came from immunoSEQ multiplex PCR; TCRdb stores just in-frame clones and leaves some out. The top ten hold 10% to 15% of the sample, which has 200,000 to 250,000 clones, nearly 90% seen once. Germline V gene sequence: CDR1 LGHNT, CDR2 FRNRAP. The J segment lost 4 bases and the V segment lost 7 bases, leaving 6 bases of the junction unmatched. This CDR3 is 14 amino acids long. This chain connects TRBV12-5 to TRBJ2-1; 8 nucleotides line up with TRBD2. This clonotype originated in a woman under 30 who had recovered from COVID-19. Material: peripheral blood. CDR3 DNA sequence: TGTGCTAGTGAATCGGGAGGGGTGTACAATGAGCAGTTCTTC. Translating it yields CASESGGVYNEQFF. The complete variable domain, with remaining parts taken from reference TRBV12-5 and TRBJ2-1, reads DARVTQTPRHKVTEMGQEVTMRCQPILGHNTVFWYRQTMMQGLELLAYFRNRAPLDDSGMPKDRFSAEMPDATLATLKIQPSEPRDSAVYFCASESGGVYNEQFFGPGTRLTVL.